This entry is about one T cell receptor beta chain. Described treatment: oral pan-JAK inhibitor, 5-10 mg twice daily. The sample comes from a study of CD8+ T cells in alopecia areata. cDNA reverse transcribed from extracted RNA served as the sequencing template. Repertoires were generated with immunoSEQ multiplex PCR, while TCRdb's copy carries only in-frame clones and drops some. The sample contains around 290,000 clones, 55% to 70% of which appear only once. V lost 7 bases and J lost 1; bases outside the gene matches: 3. The CDR3 runs 14 residues. From germline, CDR1 is MNHEY and CDR2 SMNVEV (reference sequence).

The sequenced sample was CD4+ T cells sorted from blood, obtained at week 24, from a patient treated with tofacitinib. This sequence originates from a human donor with alopecia areata. The chain is built from TRBV27 and TRBJ1-1, with TRBD1 identical over 10 bases. Written as DNA, the CDR3 is TGTGCCAGCACTAGGACAGGGGGGAACACTGAAGCTTTCTTT. Protein: CASTRTGGNTEAFF.